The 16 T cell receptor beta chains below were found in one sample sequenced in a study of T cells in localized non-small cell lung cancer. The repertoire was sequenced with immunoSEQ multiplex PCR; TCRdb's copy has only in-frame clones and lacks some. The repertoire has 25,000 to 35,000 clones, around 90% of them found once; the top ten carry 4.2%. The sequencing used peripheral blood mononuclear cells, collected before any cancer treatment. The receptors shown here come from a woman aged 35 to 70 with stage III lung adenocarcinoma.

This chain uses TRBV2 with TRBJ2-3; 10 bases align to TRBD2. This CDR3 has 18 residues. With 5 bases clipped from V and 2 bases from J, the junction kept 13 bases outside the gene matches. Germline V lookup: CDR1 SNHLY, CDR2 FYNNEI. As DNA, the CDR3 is TGTGCCAGCAGTACGACTAGCGGGTCCCCCTCTTTCACAGATACGCAGTATTTT. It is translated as CASSTTSGSPSFTDTQYF.

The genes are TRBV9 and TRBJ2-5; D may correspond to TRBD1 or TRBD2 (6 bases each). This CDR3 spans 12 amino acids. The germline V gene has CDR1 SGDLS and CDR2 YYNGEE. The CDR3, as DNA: TGTCCCCCGGAGGGGGGCGGAGAGACCCAGTACTTC. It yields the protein CPPEGGGETQYF.

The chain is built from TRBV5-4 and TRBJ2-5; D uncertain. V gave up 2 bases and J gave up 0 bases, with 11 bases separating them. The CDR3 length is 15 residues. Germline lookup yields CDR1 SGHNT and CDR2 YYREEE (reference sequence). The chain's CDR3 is CASSLEAGHQETQYF. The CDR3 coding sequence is TGTGCCAGCAGCTTAGAAGCAGGACACCAAGAGACCCAGTACTTC. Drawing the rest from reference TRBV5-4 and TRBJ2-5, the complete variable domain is ETGVTQSPTHLIKTRGQQVTLRCSSQSGHNTVSWYQQALGQGPQFIFQYYREEENGRGNFPPRFSGLQFPNYSSELNVNALELDDSALYLCASSLEAGHQETQYFGPGTRLLVL.

CDR3 region: CATKPGQGARGANVLTF. As DNA, the CDR3 is TGTGCCACCAAACCGGGACAGGGGGCTCGTGGGGCCAACGTCCTGACTTTC. This rearrangement joins TRBV28 to TRBJ2-6; 12 bases are a match to TRBD1. Germline assignment: CDR1 MDHEN and CDR2 SYDVKM. The trim removed 10 bases at V and 3 bases at J, leaving 10 bases unmatched. The CDR3 totals 17 residues.

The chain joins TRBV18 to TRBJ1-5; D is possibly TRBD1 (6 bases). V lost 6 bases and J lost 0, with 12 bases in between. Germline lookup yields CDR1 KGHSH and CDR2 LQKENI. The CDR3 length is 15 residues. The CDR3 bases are TGTGCCAGCTCTCACAACAGGGATAGCAATCAGCCCCAGCATTTT. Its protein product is CASSHNRDSNQPQHF.

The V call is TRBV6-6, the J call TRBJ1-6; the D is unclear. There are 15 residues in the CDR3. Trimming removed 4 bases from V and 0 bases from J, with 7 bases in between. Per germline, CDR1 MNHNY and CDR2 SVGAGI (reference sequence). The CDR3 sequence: CASSSLSSYNSPLHF. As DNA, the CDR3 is TGTGCCAGCAGTTCCCTAAGCTCCTATAATTCACCCCTCCACTTT.

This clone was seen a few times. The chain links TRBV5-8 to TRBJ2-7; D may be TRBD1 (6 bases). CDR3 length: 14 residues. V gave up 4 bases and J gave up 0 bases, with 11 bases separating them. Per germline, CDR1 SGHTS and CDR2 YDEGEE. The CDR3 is CASSPNRASYEQYF. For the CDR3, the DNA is TGTGCCAGCAGCCCCAACAGGGCCTCCTACGAGCAGTACTTC.

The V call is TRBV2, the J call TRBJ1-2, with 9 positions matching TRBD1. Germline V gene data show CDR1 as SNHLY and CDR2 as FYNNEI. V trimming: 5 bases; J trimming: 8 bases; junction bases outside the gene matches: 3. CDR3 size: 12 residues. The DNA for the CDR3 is TGTGCCAGCAGTCGACAGGGGGAGGGCTACACCTTC. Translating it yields CASSRQGEGYTF.

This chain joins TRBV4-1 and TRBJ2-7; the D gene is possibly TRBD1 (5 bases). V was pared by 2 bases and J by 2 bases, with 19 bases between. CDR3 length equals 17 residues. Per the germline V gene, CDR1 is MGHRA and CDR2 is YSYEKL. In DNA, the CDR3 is TGCGCCAGCAGCCAAACGGACATGGGGTTGGCGACCTACGAGCAGTACTTC. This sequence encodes CASSQTDMGLATYEQYF.

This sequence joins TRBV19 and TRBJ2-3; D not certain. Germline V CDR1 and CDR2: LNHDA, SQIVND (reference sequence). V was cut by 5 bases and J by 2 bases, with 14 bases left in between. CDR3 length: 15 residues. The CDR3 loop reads CASSVQNIPTDTQYF. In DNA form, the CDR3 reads TGTGCCAGTAGTGTTCAAAACATTCCCACAGATACGCAGTATTTT.

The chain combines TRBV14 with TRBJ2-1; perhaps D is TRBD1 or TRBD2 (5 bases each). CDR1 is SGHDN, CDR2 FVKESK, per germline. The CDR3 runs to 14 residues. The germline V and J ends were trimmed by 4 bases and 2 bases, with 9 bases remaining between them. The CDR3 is CASSLGAAYNEQFF. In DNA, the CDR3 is TGTGCCAGCAGCCTCGGGGCGGCCTACAATGAGCAGTTCTTC.

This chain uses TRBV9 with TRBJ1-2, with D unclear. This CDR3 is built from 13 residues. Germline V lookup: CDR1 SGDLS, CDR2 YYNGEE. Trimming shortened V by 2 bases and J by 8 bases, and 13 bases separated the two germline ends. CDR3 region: CASSVMSAQGYTF. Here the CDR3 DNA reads TGTGCCAGCAGCGTTATGAGCGCCCAGGGCTACACCTTC.

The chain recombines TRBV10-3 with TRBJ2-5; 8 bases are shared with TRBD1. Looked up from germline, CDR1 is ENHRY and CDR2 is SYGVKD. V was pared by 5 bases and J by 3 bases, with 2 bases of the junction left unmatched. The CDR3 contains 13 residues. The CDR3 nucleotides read TGTGCCATCAGTTCGGACAGGGAAGAGACCCAGTACTTC. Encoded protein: CAISSDREETQYF.

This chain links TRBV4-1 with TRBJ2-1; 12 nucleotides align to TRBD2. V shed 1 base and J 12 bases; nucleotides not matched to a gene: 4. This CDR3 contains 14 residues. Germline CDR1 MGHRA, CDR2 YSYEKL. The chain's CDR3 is CASSQGLAGGLQFF. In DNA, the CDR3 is TGCGCCAGCAGCCAAGGGCTAGCGGGGGGGTTGCAGTTCTTC.

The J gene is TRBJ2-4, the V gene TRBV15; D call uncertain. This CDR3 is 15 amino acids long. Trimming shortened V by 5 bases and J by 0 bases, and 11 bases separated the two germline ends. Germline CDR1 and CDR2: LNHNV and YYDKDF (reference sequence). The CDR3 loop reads CATSGQDLAKNIQYF. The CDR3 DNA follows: TGTGCCACCAGCGGGCAGGATCTAGCCAAAAACATTCAGTACTTC.

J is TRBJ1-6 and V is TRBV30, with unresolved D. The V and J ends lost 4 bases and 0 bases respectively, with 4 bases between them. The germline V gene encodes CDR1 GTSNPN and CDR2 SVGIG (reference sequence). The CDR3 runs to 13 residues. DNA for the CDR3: TGTGCCTGGACAAGCTCCTATAATTCACCCCTCCACTTT. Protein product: CAWTSSYNSPLHF.